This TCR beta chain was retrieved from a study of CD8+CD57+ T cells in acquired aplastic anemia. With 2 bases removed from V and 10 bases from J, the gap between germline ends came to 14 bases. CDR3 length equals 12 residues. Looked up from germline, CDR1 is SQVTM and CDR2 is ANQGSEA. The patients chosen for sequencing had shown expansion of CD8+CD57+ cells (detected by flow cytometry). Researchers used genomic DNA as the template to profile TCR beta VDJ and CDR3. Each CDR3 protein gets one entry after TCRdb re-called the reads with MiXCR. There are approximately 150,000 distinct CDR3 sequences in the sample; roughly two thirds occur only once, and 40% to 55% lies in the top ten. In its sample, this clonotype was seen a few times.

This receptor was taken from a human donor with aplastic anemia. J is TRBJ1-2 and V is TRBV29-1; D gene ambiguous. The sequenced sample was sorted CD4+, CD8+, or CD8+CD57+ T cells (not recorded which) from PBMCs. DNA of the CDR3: TGCAGCGTTGAAAGAGAGGGCAGTACCTACACCTTC. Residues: CSVEREGSTYTF.